A single sample is the source of the 15 T cell receptor beta chains below, sequenced in a study of human T cells and chemical hapten exposure. Time point defined: patch test 2, 6 weeks after DPC sensitization. Specified treatment: therapeutic diphenylcyclopropenone sensitization with weekly scalp DPC. MiXCR was run by TCRdb on the RACE reads, yielding one entry per CDR3 protein. The sample has approximately 87,000 distinct CDR3 sequences, about an eighth seen once. The sequencing here drew on whole blood, taken in connection with sensitization to the hapten diphenylcyclopropenone (DPC). These TCRs come from a woman aged 35 to 49 with alopecia areata. Some clones in this sample may be carry-over from other donors' samples.

The sample holds many counts of this clonotype. This chain uses TRBV11-3 with TRBJ2-7; perhaps TRBD2 as D (6 bases). This CDR3 has 13 residues. Trimming cost V 7 bases and J 7 bases, with 17 bases left between them. CDR1 and CDR2 (germline): SGHNT, YENEEA. The CDR3, as DNA: TGTGCCAGCACCAAGTCGGGGAGCGGGGAGCAGTACTTC. It encodes CASTKSGSGEQYF.

This clonotype has more than one count but fewer than ten. This chain connects TRBV6-6 to TRBJ2-5, with D perhaps matching TRBD2 (5 bases). This CDR3 is 15 amino acids long. CDR1 MNHNY and CDR2 SVGAGI come from the germline V gene (reference sequence). Trimming removed 2 bases at V and 1 base at J, with 11 bases between. The CDR3 nucleotides read TGTGCCAGCAGTTACCCCCAAGCGGCCCAAGAGACCCAGTACTTC. This gives the protein CASSYPQAAQETQYF.

This chain connects TRBV25-1 to TRBJ2-5; TRBD2 matches 7 bases. The junction had 15 bases not matched to a gene; V was cut back by 0 bases and J by 5 bases. CDR1 MGHDK and CDR2 SYGVNS come from the germline V gene. This CDR3 has 18 amino acids. The CDR3: CASSEYKRAGPQGETQYF. The DNA of the CDR3 is TGTGCCAGCAGTGAATATAAGCGAGCGGGACCTCAAGGGGAGACCCAGTACTTC.

The sample holds a few counts of this clonotype. The chain joins TRBV20-1 to TRBJ1-3, with 7 positions matching TRBD1. Unmatched junction bases numbered 8, after V lost 5 bases and J lost 4 bases. CDR3 length: 14 amino acids. Germline V gene sequence: CDR1 DFQATT, CDR2 SNEGSKA (reference sequence). CDR3 coding DNA: TGCAGTGCTCAAGACAGGGCGAGGGGAAACACCATATATTTT. Translation gives CSAQDRARGNTIYF.

This chain uses TRBV11-2 with TRBJ2-5; perhaps TRBD2 as D (5 bases). CDR3 length: 17 residues. The germline gives CDR1 SGHAT, CDR2 FQNNGV. Between the trimmed V and J ends, which lost 0 bases and 2 bases, there was a span of 16 bases. The CDR3 sequence is CASSLDPGLRGQETQYF. The CDR3 nucleotides are TGTGCCAGCAGCTTAGACCCAGGCCTGAGAGGGCAAGAGACCCAGTACTTC.

The chain combines TRBV19 with TRBJ2-1, with TRBD2 identical over 8 bases. This CDR3 has 16 residues. Germline lookup yields CDR1 LNHDA and CDR2 SQIVND (reference sequence). Trimming took 5 bases from V and 5 from J; bases not matched to a gene: 11. CDR3 bases: TGTGCCAGTAGTCGAGGACTAGCAGACGGTAACAATGAGCAGTTCTTC. It translates to CASSRGLADGNNEQFF.

The rearrangement links TRBV6-5 to TRBJ2-7; no reliable D call. The CDR3 loop spans 15 amino acids. Germline CDR1 MNHEY, CDR2 SVGAGI. V was pared by 0 bases and J by 1 base, with 10 bases between. CDR3 residues: CASSYSATTSYEQYF. The CDR3 DNA reads TGTGCCAGCAGTTACTCGGCGACAACTTCCTACGAGCAGTACTTC.

The chain links TRBV5-5 to TRBJ2-5; D is perhaps TRBD1 (6 bases). Trimming stripped 4 bases from V and 3 bases from J, with 16 bases between. In germline, CDR1 is SGHKS, CDR2 YYEKEE (reference sequence). The CDR3 contains 15 residues. CDR3 region: CASSTAGGQKETQYF. CDR3 nucleotides: TGTGCCAGCAGCACGGCCGGAGGACAGAAAGAGACCCAGTACTTC.

Only a few counts were recorded for this clonotype. CDR3 in amino acids: CSASAGVLPDEQFF. The CDR3 bases are TGCAGTGCTAGTGCAGGGGTTTTGCCCGATGAGCAGTTCTTC. V gene TRBV20-1 combines with J gene TRBJ2-1; a weak D match, TRBD1 (6 bases). This CDR3 has 14 residues. V lost 3 bases and J 8 bases, leaving 17 bases between the germline ends. Germline V lookup: CDR1 DFQATT, CDR2 SNEGSKA (reference sequence).

The genes are TRBV4-3 and TRBJ1-2; D may be TRBD1 (6 bases). This CDR3 has 15 amino acids. CDR1 LGHNA and CDR2 YSLEER come from the germline V gene. The germline V and J ends were trimmed by 0 bases and 4 bases, with 12 bases remaining between them. CDR3 DNA sequence: TGCGCCAGCAGCCAAGAAAGCAGGGGAGGCTATGGCTACACCTTC. Its protein is CASSQESRGGYGYTF.

There are a few counts of this clonotype. The chain carries TRBV7-2 and TRBJ2-1, with 8 bases aligning to TRBD2. The germline V gene encodes CDR1 SGHTA and CDR2 FQGNSA. This CDR3 contains 13 residues. V was pared by 11 bases and J by 4 bases, with 7 bases of the junction left unmatched. Written as DNA, the CDR3 is TGTGCCTTGGGAGCGGGAGCTTACAATGAGCAGTTCTTC. Translation: CALGAGAYNEQFF.

At least ten counts were recorded for this clonotype. The V call is TRBV12-3 or TRBV12-4, the J call TRBJ1-2, with no clear D. The V and J ends lost 5 bases and 3 bases respectively, with 10 bases between them. This CDR3 spans 13 amino acids. The CDR3 reads CASSPVAHYGYTF. The DNA for the CDR3 is TGTGCCAGCAGTCCGGTTGCCCACTATGGCTACACCTTC.

The V call is TRBV10-2, the J call TRBJ1-4, with 7 bases identical to TRBD1. V shed 3 bases, J shed 15 bases, and the junction held 19 bases outside the gene matches. The CDR3 runs 16 residues. CDR1 and CDR2 from the germline V gene are WSHSY and SAAADI. CDR3 DNA sequence: TGCGCCAGCAGTGAAATTCGAGAGGGACAGCCCTTGTTGATGTTTTTT. Amino acid sequence: CASSEIREGQPLLMFF.

This clonotype occurred many times. The chain employs TRBV4-1 and TRBJ2-7; 8 positions match TRBD1. Per germline, CDR1 MGHRA and CDR2 YSYEKL. This CDR3 contains 14 residues. Unmatched junction bases numbered 5, after V lost 3 bases and J lost 4 bases. The CDR3 region is CASSHTGGIYEQYF. Written as DNA, the CDR3 is TGCGCCAGCAGCCATACAGGGGGAATTTACGAGCAGTACTTC.

The chain recombines TRBV28 with TRBJ2-7, with a possible D match to TRBD1 (6 bases). V lost 8 bases and J 8 bases, leaving 25 bases between the germline ends. This CDR3 contains 15 residues. CDR1 and CDR2 from the germline V gene are MDHEN and SYDVKM. The CDR3 reads CASGLQRDIFTKQYF. CDR3 sequence (DNA): TGTGCCAGCGGACTTCAACGGGACATTTTCACCAAGCAGTACTTC.